These 16 T cell receptor beta chains were sequenced from one sample in a study of blood T cells in healthy people across ages. Using a J-beta primer mix together with a sample-barcoded 5' primer, a second PCR was run for 7 to 11 cycles. TCRdb analysed the 5' RACE reads with MiXCR anew, one entry per CDR3 protein. The sample carries 750,000 to 950,000 distinct CDR3 sequences, around half recorded once. The sample consisted of blood. These receptors were obtained from an elderly man in good health.

This clonotype was counted a single time. The chain employs TRBV20-1 and TRBJ1-2, with D possibly TRBD1 on 6 matching bases. CDR1 is DFQATT and CDR2 is SNEGSKA in the germline V gene (reference sequence). There are 14 residues in the CDR3. V lost 0 bases and J lost 3, with 11 bases in between. CDR3 sequence reads: CSARDPYRDYGYTF. CDR3 in DNA: TGCAGTGCTAGAGATCCGTACAGGGACTATGGCTACACCTTC.

This clonotype was counted only a few times. The chain links TRBV20-1 to TRBJ1-2; TRBD1 agrees at 8 bases. The trim removed 6 bases at V and 3 bases at J, leaving 9 bases unmatched. Germline V gene sequence: CDR1 DFQATT, CDR2 SNEGSKA (reference sequence). This CDR3 is built from 14 residues. The CDR3 loop reads CSAPLDRAYYGYTF. The CDR3 DNA follows: TGCAGTGCGCCGCTGGACAGGGCCTACTATGGCTACACCTTC.

This chain connects TRBV5-6 to TRBJ2-1; 9 bases line up with TRBD1. CDR3 length: 13 residues. Trimming cost V 4 bases and J 9 bases; bases outside gene matches: 5. Germline V gene data show CDR1 as SGHDT and CDR2 as YYEEEE. In nucleotides, the CDR3 is TGTGCCAGCAGCCTACAGGGGGCATTTGAGCAGTTCTTC. It is translated as CASSLQGAFEQFF.

The genes are TRBV3-1 and TRBJ1-1; D remains ambiguous. The germline V and J ends were trimmed by 1 base and 3 bases, with 12 bases remaining between them. CDR1 is LGHDT and CDR2 is YNNKEL in the germline V gene (reference sequence). The CDR3 runs 15 residues. CDR3 loop: CASSQALGLDTEAFF. The CDR3 region has the DNA TGTGCCAGCAGCCAAGCGCTAGGGCTCGACACTGAAGCTTTCTTT.

This clonotype was counted between two and nine times. The chain carries TRBV6-1 and TRBJ2-5; the D gene is possibly TRBD2 (5 bases). The germline V gene has CDR1 MNHNS and CDR2 SASEGT. The V end lost 4 bases, the J end lost 5 bases, and 11 bases lay between the germline ends. The CDR3 loop spans 13 amino acids. The CDR3 loop reads CASSGTPAETQYF. The DNA of the CDR3 is TGTGCCAGCAGTGGGACTCCCGCGGAGACCCAGTACTTC.

The table lists this clonotype with a few counts. The chain links TRBV6-6 to TRBJ2-4, with 9 bases identical to TRBD2. V lost 2 bases and J lost 10; bases outside the gene matches: 6. CDR3 length: 14 amino acids. Germline V gives CDR1 MNHNY, CDR2 SVGAGI (reference sequence). CDR3 sequence: CASSYSLAGTIQYF. The CDR3 bases are TGTGCCAGCAGTTACAGTCTAGCGGGGACTATTCAGTACTTC.

V is TRBV12-5 and J is TRBJ2-2, with a possible D match to TRBD1 (6 bases). The length of the CDR3 is 16 residues. Germline-derived CDR1 and CDR2 are LGHNT and FRNRAP. V was cut by 4 bases and J by 0 bases, with 12 bases left in between. The CDR3 DNA is TGTGCTAGTGGTTCTTCCGGGACAACGAACACCGGGGAGCTGTTTTTT. This encodes CASGSSGTTNTGELFF.

The chain uses TRBV6-6 and TRBJ1-2; 10 nucleotides line up with TRBD1. CDR3 length: 15 amino acids. Germline CDR1 MNHNY, CDR2 SVGAGI (reference sequence). The J segment lost 0 bases and the V segment lost 7 bases, leaving 5 bases of the junction unmatched. DNA for the CDR3: TGTGCCAGCACCCTGGACAGGGGGACTAACTATGGCTACACCTTC. Protein sequence: CASTLDRGTNYGYTF.

Only a few counts were recorded for this clonotype. The chain couples TRBV6-5 to TRBJ2-5; TRBD2 matches 14 bases. The better agreement between TRBJ2-7 and the DNA end casts doubt on the J call. Germline loops: CDR1 MNHEY, CDR2 SVGAGI. The CDR3 spans 16 residues. The CDR3 here is CASSRSGTSGRNEQYF. In DNA form, the CDR3 reads TGTGCCAGCAGTAGATCCGGGACTAGCGGGAGAAACGAGCAGTACTTC.

The chain couples TRBV20-1 to TRBJ1-2; D perhaps matches TRBD1 (6 bases). There are 14 residues in the CDR3. Trimming cost V 1 base and J 9 bases, with 18 bases left between them. The germline CDR1 and CDR2 sequences are DFQATT and SNEGSKA (reference sequence). Here the CDR3 reads CSARGGRDNGRYTF. CDR3 sequence (DNA): TGCAGTGCTAGAGGGGGCCGGGACAATGGGCGCTACACCTTC.

This chain links TRBV29-1 with TRBJ2-2, with D maybe TRBD1 (6 bases). V lost 8 bases and J lost 0, with 10 bases in between. The germline V gene encodes CDR1 SQVTM and CDR2 ANQGSEA. This CDR3 has 13 amino acids. CDR3: CSCHRANTGELFF. For the CDR3, the DNA is TGCAGCTGCCACAGGGCGAACACCGGGGAGCTGTTTTTT.

The chain employs TRBV20-1 and TRBJ2-5; D call uncertain. The DNA end lines up better with TRBJ2-7; the J call may be wrong. This CDR3 has 13 amino acids. The germline V gene encodes CDR1 DFQATT and CDR2 SNEGSKA (reference sequence). CDR3 residues: CSAVVATSYEQYF. CDR3 nucleotides: TGCAGTGCTGTGGTGGCGACCTCCTACGAGCAGTACTTC.

The V call is TRBV20-1, the J call TRBJ2-3; 11 bases are a match to TRBD2. V lost 5 bases, J lost 4 bases, and 8 bases stayed unmatched. Germline CDR1 DFQATT, CDR2 SNEGSKA (reference sequence). The CDR3 contains 15 residues. Here the CDR3 reads CSALDSGRASDTQYF. The DNA for the CDR3 is TGCAGTGCTCTTGATAGCGGGAGGGCCTCAGATACGCAGTATTTT.

The chain employs TRBV20-1 and TRBJ2-1; 9 bases are a match to TRBD2. The J call may be in error: the DNA end matches TRBJ2-7 better. The CDR3 contains 14 residues. The germline V gene encodes CDR1 DFQATT and CDR2 SNEGSKA (reference sequence). The CDR3 sequence: CSAQGGRGYNEQYF. Here the CDR3 DNA reads TGCAGTGCCCAGGGCGGGAGGGGATACAATGAGCAGTACTTC.

The sample holds a few counts of this clonotype. CDR3 in amino acids: CASSVDLQETQYF. The CDR3 DNA is TGTGCCAGCAGCGTAGACCTCCAAGAGACCCAGTACTTC. The rearrangement uses TRBV9 and TRBJ2-5; D uncertain. The CDR3 has 13 amino acids. The V end was cut by 0 bases, the J end by 1 base, with 4 bases between. Germline CDR1 SGDLS, CDR2 YYNGEE.

This clonotype appeared once. The chain couples TRBV24-1 to TRBJ1-4; D call uncertain. Germline CDR1 reads KGHDR; CDR2 reads SFDVKD. The ends were cut back, 3 bases at V and 0 bases at J, with 7 bases in the middle. CDR3 size: 15 residues. The CDR3 here is CATSDPGSTNEKLFF. CDR3 nucleotides: TGTGCCACCAGTGATCCGGGATCAACTAATGAAAAACTGTTTTTT.